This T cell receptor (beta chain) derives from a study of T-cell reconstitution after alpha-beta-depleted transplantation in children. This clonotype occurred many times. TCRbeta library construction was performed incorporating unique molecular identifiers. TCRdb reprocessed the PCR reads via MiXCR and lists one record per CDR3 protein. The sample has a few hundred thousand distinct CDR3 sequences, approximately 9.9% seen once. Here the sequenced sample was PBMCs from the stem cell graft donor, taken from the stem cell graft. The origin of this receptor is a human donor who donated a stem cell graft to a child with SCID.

The CDR3 is CASSLFEPVKNIQYF. As DNA, the CDR3 is TGCGCCAGCAGCTTGTTCGAGCCGGTCAAAAACATTCAGTACTTC. This chain links TRBV5-1 with TRBJ2-4, with D unclear. This CDR3 spans 15 amino acids. Trimming shortened V by 1 base and J by 3 bases, and 11 bases separated the two germline ends. Germline V CDR1 and CDR2: SGHRS, YFSETQ.